The next 21 T cell receptor beta chains were all read from a single sample in a study of PD-1 blockade in classical Hodgkin lymphoma. Relapses following autologous stem cell transplantation were seen in all patients, with brentuximab vedotin exposure varying. Method: immunoSEQ multiplex PCR; TCRdb's copy keeps in-frame clones and lacks some. Of tens of thousands of clones listed, under 95% are singletons. The source was peripheral blood mononuclear cells (PBMCs), collected at baseline. Every receptor here comes from a human donor with classical Hodgkin lymphoma.

This clone was seen once. The V and J genes are TRBV5-1 and TRBJ1-4, with D possibly being TRBD1 (5 bases). The CDR3 spans 15 residues. V was cut by 0 bases and J by 7 bases, with 13 bases left in between. Per germline, CDR1 SGHRS and CDR2 YFSETQ. This CDR3 reads CASSLEGPMSEKLFF. Written as DNA, the CDR3 is TGCGCCAGCAGCTTGGAGGGGCCCATGAGTGAAAAACTGTTTTTT.

The V call is TRBV28, the J call TRBJ2-6; D unresolved. CDR3 length: 15 residues. The V end was cut by 5 bases, the J end by 1 base, with 9 bases between. Germline V gene data show CDR1 as MDHEN and CDR2 as SYDVKM. CDR3 sequence reads: CASSRRGSGANVLTF. In nucleotides, the CDR3 is TGTGCCAGCAGTCGTAGAGGTTCTGGGGCCAACGTCCTGACTTTC.

The rearrangement joins TRBV11-2 to TRBJ1-1; D unclear. The CDR3 covers 12 residues. Germline assignment: CDR1 SGHAT and CDR2 FQNNGV. V gave up 3 bases and J gave up 7 bases, with 9 bases separating them. The CDR3 is CASSFRVFEAFF. In DNA form, the CDR3 reads TGTGCCAGCAGCTTTAGGGTTTTTGAAGCTTTCTTT.

In this sample, this clone turned up a few times. The V call is TRBV2, the J call TRBJ1-2; maybe TRBD1 (5 bases). Germline CDR1 SNHLY, CDR2 FYNNEI. The CDR3 contains 16 residues. Trimming cost V 8 bases and J 1 base, with 20 bases left between them. The CDR3, as DNA: TGTGCCAGCGGAGAGGACCGGGCAGGGCTTAACTATGGCTACACCTTC. It encodes CASGEDRAGLNYGYTF.

This chain uses TRBV11-2 with TRBJ2-2; D is tentatively TRBD1 or TRBD2 (6 bases each). CDR1 and CDR2 from the germline V gene are SGHAT and FQNNGV. The V and J ends lost 5 bases and 5 bases respectively, with 12 bases between them. CDR3 size: 14 residues. CDR3 sequence (DNA): TGTGCCAGCAGCCTGACAGGAGGGACCGGGGAGCTGTTTTTT. Encoded protein: CASSLTGGTGELFF.

The chain uses TRBV7-9 and TRBJ2-5; 9 positions match TRBD2. The CDR3 loop spans 14 amino acids. Per germline, CDR1 SEHNR and CDR2 FQNEAQ (reference sequence). V lost 1 base to trimming and J lost 3 bases; unmatched junction nucleotides: 0. CDR3 DNA: TGTGCCAGCAGCTTAGGACTAGCGGAAGAGACCCAGTACTTC. It yields the protein CASSLGLAEETQYF.

The chain joins TRBV25-1 to TRBJ1-6, with 8 positions matching TRBD1. The CDR3 consists of 17 residues. The junction had 11 bases not matched to a gene; V was cut back by 3 bases and J by 7 bases. CDR1 is MGHDK and CDR2 is SYGVNS in the germline V gene. The DNA of the CDR3 is TGTGCCAGCAGTGATCCCTCAGGGGGCGCGGAAAATTCACCCCTCCACTTT. Translation gives CASSDPSGGAENSPLHF. Variable domain in full (rest from reference TRBV25-1 and TRBJ1-6): EADIYQTPRYLVIGTGKKITLECSQTMGHDKMYWYQQDPGMELHLIHYSYGVNSTEKGDLSSESTVSRIRTEHFPLTLESARPSHTSQYLCASSDPSGGAENSPLHFGNGTRLTVT.

V is TRBV25-1 and J is TRBJ2-7, with 8 bases lining up with TRBD2. In germline, CDR1 is MGHDK, CDR2 SYGVNS. The CDR3 covers 13 residues. After removal of 10 bases from V and 5 bases from J, the junction contained 10 bases not matched to a gene. In DNA form, the CDR3 reads TGTGCCACCCCGGGGGGGGTAAGCAACGAGCAGTACTTC. This codes for CATPGGVSNEQYF.

Points on this clone: The same CDR3 is also encoded by other DNA sequences in this sample. This chain uses TRBV4-1 with TRBJ2-7, with 8 nucleotides matching TRBD2. V lost 4 bases and J lost 2; bases outside the gene matches: 7. The CDR3 is 15 amino acids. Germline V gene data show CDR1 as MGHRA and CDR2 as YSYEKL. The CDR3 sequence: CASSLNSGGTYEQYF. In DNA form, the CDR3 reads TGCGCCAGCAGCCTAAACAGCGGGGGAACCTACGAGCAGTACTTC.

This clone was seen once. The chain combines TRBV7-8 with TRBJ2-1, with D maybe TRBD1 (6 bases). The CDR3 loop spans 16 amino acids. Between the trimmed V and J ends, which lost 1 base and 7 bases, there was a span of 17 bases. Per germline, CDR1 SGHVS and CDR2 FQNEAQ. DNA for the CDR3: TGTGCCAGCAGCTTAGAAGGGGGTAGGACGGGGAATGAGCAGTTCTTC. This encodes CASSLEGGRTGNEQFF.

The chain couples TRBV5-4 to TRBJ2-2, with D possibly being TRBD2 (6 bases). The germline V gene encodes CDR1 SGHNT and CDR2 YYREEE (reference sequence). The CDR3 consists of 16 residues. V shed 3 bases and J shed 2 bases, with 14 bases lying between them. CDR3 residues: CASSYPAGNNTGELFF. The CDR3 coding sequence is TGTGCCAGCAGCTATCCTGCGGGGAACAACACCGGGGAGCTGTTTTTT.

The CDR3 coding sequence is TGTGCCAGCAGCTTGGCCCCAGAAACTCACACCATATATTTT. Amino acid sequence: CASSLAPETHTIYF. V and J are TRBV5-4 and TRBJ1-3; D uncertain. Germline V gene data show CDR1 as SGHNT and CDR2 as YYREEE (reference sequence). The CDR3 sequence is 14 residues long. V shed 0 bases and J shed 8 bases, with 12 bases lying between them.

The chain employs TRBV27 and TRBJ2-5; D is perhaps TRBD1 (5 bases). Germline V gene sequence: CDR1 MNHEY, CDR2 SMNVEV (reference sequence). CDR3 size: 15 residues. V lost 5 bases and J 2 bases, leaving 15 bases between the germline ends. The CDR3 DNA reads TGTGCCAGCAGTCCCATCAAGGGGAAACAAGAGACCCAGTACTTC. Protein product: CASSPIKGKQETQYF.

This chain links TRBV18 with TRBJ2-5; 9 bases line up with TRBD1. The CDR3 consists of 15 residues. Trimming took 3 bases from V and 1 from J; bases not matched to a gene: 3. The germline V gene encodes CDR1 KGHSH and CDR2 LQKENI. In DNA form, the CDR3 reads TGTGCCAGCTCACCTAAGACAGGGGGCCAAGAGACCCAGTACTTC. It specifies CASSPKTGGQETQYF.

Note on this clone: Within the sample, other DNA sequences also encode this same CDR3. The rearrangement joins TRBV28 to TRBJ2-3; D may correspond to TRBD1 or TRBD2 (5 bases each). Trimming removed 6 bases at V and 0 bases at J, with 10 bases between. Germline lookup yields CDR1 MDHEN and CDR2 SYDVKM. The CDR3 consists of 14 residues. The CDR3 sequence is CASRGLASTDTQYF. As DNA, the CDR3 is TGTGCCAGCAGGGGGCTAGCTAGCACAGATACGCAGTATTTT.

The chain uses TRBV28 and TRBJ2-6, with 8 bases matching TRBD1. The CDR3 contains 15 residues. The V gene end was trimmed by 6 bases and the J gene end by 2 bases; junction bases not matched to a gene: 3. CDR1 MDHEN and CDR2 SYDVKM come from the germline V gene. The CDR3 DNA follows: TGTGCCAGCAGGCGGACAGGGACTGGGGCCAACGTCCTGACTTTC. Amino acid sequence: CASRRTGTGANVLTF.

This clone was seen once. The chain recombines TRBV7-9 with TRBJ2-2; D is unresolved. The CDR3 is made up of 14 amino acids. Trimming shortened V by 3 bases and J by 3 bases, and 8 bases separated the two germline ends. Germline CDR1 and CDR2: SEHNR and FQNEAQ (reference sequence). The CDR3 reads CASSFEMDTGELFF. DNA of the CDR3: TGTGCCAGCAGCTTTGAAATGGACACCGGGGAGCTGTTTTTT.

The table lists this clone with a few counts. The chain combines TRBV18 with TRBJ1-5; no firm D call. CDR1 and CDR2 from the germline V gene are KGHSH and LQKENI. V dropped 3 bases and J dropped 4 bases, with 7 bases sitting between them. This CDR3 spans 13 amino acids. The CDR3 region is CASSPARNQPQHF. The CDR3 nucleotides read TGTGCCAGCTCACCGGCCAGGAATCAGCCCCAGCATTTT.

This sequence joins TRBV11-2 and TRBJ1-4, with D uncertain. Trimming pared 5 bases from V and 1 base from J, leaving 23 bases between. The length of the CDR3 is 19 residues. Germline assignment: CDR1 SGHAT and CDR2 FQNNGV. The CDR3 region has the DNA TGTGCCAGCAGCGTCGCACCCTCGACCCACACATTAACTAATGAAAAACTGTTTTTT. Its translation is CASSVAPSTHTLTNEKLFF.

V usage is TRBV6-5 and J usage is TRBJ2-3; 12 bases align to TRBD2. Germline values: CDR1 MNHEY, CDR2 SVGAGI. This CDR3 spans 15 amino acids. J gave up 0 bases and V 8 bases, and 3 bases lay outside the gene matches. CDR3: CASGGTSGSTDTQYF. The CDR3 DNA reads as TGTGCCAGCGGAGGGACTAGCGGGAGCACAGATACGCAGTATTTT.

The chain couples TRBV5-4 to TRBJ2-1, with TRBD2 identical over 11 bases. After removal of 3 bases from V and 9 bases from J, the junction contained 11 bases not matched to a gene. The CDR3 length is 16 residues. Germline assignment: CDR1 SGHNT and CDR2 YYREEE (reference sequence). CDR3 residues: CASSSGTSGSGGEQFF. For the CDR3, the DNA is TGTGCCAGCAGCTCCGGGACTAGCGGTTCTGGGGGTGAGCAGTTCTTC.